One and the same sample provided the 19 T cell receptor beta chains below, sequenced in a study of shared clonotypes between healthy human individuals (dated by TCRdb to between 2020 and 2021). Library preparation used the immunoSEQ multiplex PCR assay. TCRdb took over this immuneACCESS table, retaining in-frame rearrangements with V and J assigned. Such tables are incomplete; in checked studies, under half of the missing clones stem from an unresolved V gene, and the remainder is unexplained. Present in this sample are millions of clones, just over 90% of which were seen just once. Clones ranked in the top ten supply roughly 1.7% of the sample. For the CD8 naive samples, CD45RO-negative cells were positively selected for CCR7, yielding a CD45RA+CCR7+ population from which TemRA cells were excluded. Sample: naive CD8+ T cells from PBMCs. The sample's cell subset or site, from its label and the paper: CD45RA+CCR7+. These receptors came from a man between 18 and 35 years old in good health. Some clones in this sample may be carry-over from other donors' samples.

The chain links TRBV9 to TRBJ1-1; D may be TRBD1 (5 bases). Germline CDR1 is SGDLS and CDR2 is YYNGEE. Trimming removed 3 bases at V and 0 bases at J, with 15 bases between. The CDR3 covers 16 residues. In nucleotides, the CDR3 is TGTGCCAGCAGCGAACCCCGGGACGGGTTGAACACTGAAGCTTTCTTT. It specifies CASSEPRDGLNTEAFF.

The chain uses TRBV9 and TRBJ2-5, with 9 nucleotides matching TRBD1. Per germline, CDR1 SGDLS and CDR2 YYNGEE. The trim removed 4 bases at V and 5 bases at J, leaving 9 bases unmatched. CDR3 length equals 15 residues. This chain's CDR3 is CASSLWGQGGETQYF. In DNA, the CDR3 is TGTGCCAGCAGCCTCTGGGGACAGGGTGGTGAGACCCAGTACTTC.

The rearrangement uses TRBV7-9 and TRBJ2-2; TRBD2 aligns across 7 bases. J was trimmed by 0 bases and V by 2 bases; bases with no gene match: 3. CDR1 is SEHNR, CDR2 FQNEAQ, per germline (reference sequence). This CDR3 spans 16 amino acids. The CDR3 loop reads CASSLPGGANTGELFF. The CDR3 DNA sequence: TGTGCCAGCAGCTTACCGGGGGGAGCGAACACCGGGGAGCTGTTTTTT.

The genes are TRBV10-3 and TRBJ1-1; D is possibly TRBD1 (6 bases). The CDR3 is 14 residues long. The germline V and J ends were trimmed by 10 bases and 3 bases, with 18 bases remaining between them. Germline CDR1 reads ENHRY; CDR2 reads SYGVKD. CDR3 DNA sequence: TGTGCCACCCACGGTAGGGGGTTGGACACTGAAGCTTTCTTT. The encoded protein is CATHGRGLDTEAFF.

This chain joins TRBV28 and TRBJ2-5; perhaps TRBD1 as D (5 bases). The V gene's germline CDR1 is MDHEN and CDR2 SYDVKM. The CDR3 is made up of 14 amino acids. Trimming cost V 4 bases and J 5 bases, with 14 bases left between them. The CDR3, as DNA: TGTGCCAGCAGTTCCTCAGGGTCCGGTGAGACCCAGTACTTC. Translated: CASSSSGSGETQYF.

The J gene is TRBJ2-7, the V gene TRBV28; D is uncertain. This CDR3 region has 13 residues. Trimming left V 3 bases short and J 7 bases short, with 13 bases between. Per germline, CDR1 MDHEN and CDR2 SYDVKM. DNA for the CDR3: TGTGCCAGCAGTTTCTGGCGGTCCGGGGAGCAGTACTTC. Translation gives CASSFWRSGEQYF. The variable domain in full, completed from reference TRBV28 and TRBJ2-7, reads DVKVTQSSRYLVKRTGEKVFLECVQDMDHENMFWYRQDPGLGLRLIYFSYDVKMKEKGDIPEGYSVSREKKERFSLILESASTNQTSMYLCASSFWRSGEQYFGPGTRLTVT.

This clone was seen repeatedly, ten times or more. The chain uses TRBV9 and TRBJ2-1; D call uncertain. Trimming removed 3 bases at V and 8 bases at J, with 18 bases between. Germline assignment: CDR1 SGDLS and CDR2 YYNGEE. The CDR3 is 15 residues long. This CDR3 reads CASSASGLWWDEQFF. The DNA for the CDR3 is TGTGCCAGCAGCGCTAGTGGTCTCTGGTGGGATGAGCAGTTCTTC.

The chain is built from TRBV7-6 and TRBJ2-1, with 13 nucleotides matching TRBD2. Per the germline V gene, CDR1 is SGHVS and CDR2 is FNYEAQ. Trimming cost V 5 bases and J 6 bases; bases outside gene matches: 13. The CDR3 is 18 residues long. CDR3 coding DNA: TGTGCCAGCAGCAAGACTAGCGGGAGGTCCCTAAGGGGCAATGAGCAGTTCTTC. Its translation is CASSKTSGRSLRGNEQFF.

Only one count was recorded for this clone. The chain links TRBV19 to TRBJ1-1, with D hard to call. CDR3 length: 18 amino acids. Deletions cut 0 bases from V and 1 base from J, with 18 bases between. Germline V gene data show CDR1 as LNHDA and CDR2 as SQIVND (reference sequence). This CDR3 is CASSIDLIIGRRNTEAFF. CDR3 nucleotides: TGTGCCAGTAGTATAGACCTAATAATAGGAAGACGGAACACTGAAGCTTTCTTT.

The genes are TRBV5-1 and TRBJ2-3, with TRBD2 matching 8 bases. Germline V gene sequence: CDR1 SGHRS, CDR2 YFSETQ. This CDR3 comprises 16 residues. The junction had 16 bases not matched to a gene; V was cut back by 5 bases and J by 8 bases. In nucleotides, the CDR3 is TGCGCCAGCAGTCCCGGGACTCTGGGACGGGGGGGTACGCAGTATTTT. It codes for CASSPGTLGRGGTQYF.

V usage is TRBV6-5 and J usage is TRBJ2-5; D is ambiguous. The CDR3 sequence is 14 residues long. CDR1 and CDR2 (germline): MNHEY, SVGAGI. Trimming pared 0 bases from V and 1 base from J, leaving 6 bases between. CDR3 in amino acids: CASSYSYGQETQYF. Here the CDR3 DNA reads TGTGCCAGCAGTTACTCGTACGGCCAAGAGACCCAGTACTTC.

The chain links TRBV30 to TRBJ1-2; weak D call: TRBD1 (5 bases). Trimming shortened V by 0 bases and J by 5 bases, and 16 bases separated the two germline ends. The CDR3 is 15 residues long. The V gene's germline CDR1 is GTSNPN and CDR2 SVGIG (reference sequence). CDR3 in DNA: TGTGCCTGGAGTGTACTTGGGGGTTTAATATATGGCTACACCTTC. Protein product: CAWSVLGGLIYGYTF.

As to this clone: This may come from a read error, since a much larger clone is one base off. The same CDR3 arises from other DNA sequences in this sample as well. The chain recombines TRBV11-2 with TRBJ2-7, with 9 bases aligning to TRBD1. This CDR3 spans 14 amino acids. The germline V gene encodes CDR1 SGHAT and CDR2 FQNNGV. J lost 2 bases, V lost 1 base, and 0 bases had no gene match. The chain's CDR3 is CASSLGQGAYEQYF. The DNA for the CDR3 is TGTGCCAGCAGCTTAGGACAGGGGGCCTACGAGCAGTACTTC. Full variable domain (rest looked up from reference TRBV11-2 and TRBJ2-7): EAGVAQSPRYKIIEKRQSVAFWCNPISGHATLYWYQQILGQGPKLLIQFQNNGVVDDSQLPKDRFSAERLKGVDSTLKIQPAKLEDSAVYLCASSLGQGAYEQYFGPGTRLTVT.

The V and J genes are TRBV27 and TRBJ2-2; D is unresolved. Per the germline V gene, CDR1 is MNHEY and CDR2 is SMNVEV (reference sequence). Trimming removed 3 bases at V and 3 bases at J, with 8 bases between. The length of the CDR3 is 14 residues. The DNA of the CDR3 is TGTGCCAGCAGTTTGAGTTCAGACACCGGGGAGCTGTTTTTT. It codes for CASSLSSDTGELFF.

The chain uses TRBV9 and TRBJ2-1; a possible D gene is TRBD2 (5 bases). The CDR3 consists of 12 residues. Trimming took off 1 base at V and 15 bases at J, with 14 bases between the two ends. Germline CDR1 reads SGDLS; CDR2 reads YYNGEE. In DNA form, the CDR3 reads TGTGCCAGCAGCGTAAACGGAGGAGACCCGTTCTTC. Protein product: CASSVNGGDPFF.

This chain joins TRBV27 and TRBJ2-7; D gene ambiguous. The CDR3 length is 13 residues. Germline CDR1 is MNHEY and CDR2 is SMNVEV (reference sequence). Between the trimmed V and J ends, which lost 5 bases and 3 bases, there was a span of 11 bases. The CDR3 DNA is TGTGCCAGCAGTCCGCCGCCCTACTACGAGCAGTACTTC. Protein sequence: CASSPPPYYEQYF.

The genes are TRBV27 and TRBJ2-7; maybe TRBD1 (6 bases). CDR1 and CDR2 (germline): MNHEY, SMNVEV (reference sequence). Between the trimmed V and J ends, which lost 3 bases and 2 bases, there was a span of 14 bases. The CDR3 is 15 residues long. This CDR3 reads CASSFYRALPYEQYF. The CDR3 bases are TGTGCCAGCAGTTTCTACAGGGCCCTCCCCTACGAGCAGTACTTC.

The chain combines TRBV7-4 with TRBJ1-1; 7 bases match TRBD1. J was trimmed by 1 base and V by 0 bases; bases with no gene match: 5. CDR3 length: 16 residues. From germline, CDR1 is SGHVT and CDR2 SQSDAQ. The CDR3 here is CASSLAKGARNTEAFF. The CDR3 nucleotides are TGTGCCAGCAGCTTAGCTAAGGGGGCACGGAACACTGAAGCTTTCTTT.

The chain links TRBV5-6 to TRBJ2-3; D is unresolved. V lost 4 bases, J lost 8 bases, and 14 bases lay in between. Germline CDR1 and CDR2: SGHDT and YYEEEE. The CDR3 length is 13 residues. CDR3 coding DNA: TGTGCCAGCAGCGAAACGACACGAGGTACGCAGTATTTT. Its protein product is CASSETTRGTQYF.